These 10 T cell receptor beta chains share one sample of origin, sequenced in a study of cytomegalovirus exposure and HLA in healthy donors. PCR used 60 Vbeta primers and 13 Jbeta primers. Method: immunoSEQ multiplex PCR; TCRdb's copy keeps in-frame clones and lacks some. The data contain 140,000 to 150,000 clones, 65% to 80% of them singletons. Sample: PBMCs. The receptors were gathered from a man aged 25 to 40 in good health and CMV-seronegative.

The CDR3 sequence: CASSEGKETQYF. CDR3 sequence (DNA): TGTGCCAGTAGTGAGGGAAAAGAGACCCAGTACTTC. This chain uses TRBV19 with TRBJ2-5; D may be TRBD2 (5 bases). Germline V gene sequence: CDR1 LNHDA, CDR2 SQIVND (reference sequence). Trimming took off 5 bases at V and 3 bases at J, with 7 bases between the two ends. This CDR3 comprises 12 residues.

The V call is TRBV7-9, the J call TRBJ2-3, with 7 bases lining up with TRBD2. Unmatched junction bases numbered 16, after V lost 5 bases and J lost 5 bases. Germline-derived CDR1 and CDR2 are SEHNR and FQNEAQ (reference sequence). CDR3 length: 17 amino acids. The CDR3 DNA follows: TGTGCCAGCAGCGCATATGCGGGGCTAGCGGCAATAGATACGCAGTATTTT. This codes for CASSAYAGLAAIDTQYF.

The rearrangement links TRBV5-1 to TRBJ2-7; 10 bases map to TRBD1. V shed 3 bases, J shed 6 bases, and the junction held 3 bases outside the gene matches. CDR1 and CDR2 (germline): SGHRS, YFSETQ. The CDR3 contains 13 residues. Here the CDR3 reads CASSSGQGGEQYF. The CDR3 coding sequence is TGCGCCAGCAGCTCTGGACAGGGGGGCGAGCAGTACTTC. Full variable domain (rest looked up from reference TRBV5-1 and TRBJ2-7): KAGVTQTPRYLIKTRGQQVTLSCSPISGHRSVSWYQQTPGQGLQFLFEYFSETQRNKGNFPGRFSGRQFSNSRSEMNVSTLELGDSALYLCASSSGQGGEQYFGPGTRLTVT.

The chain uses TRBV2 and TRBJ1-2, with D possibly matching TRBD1 (5 bases). Germline CDR1 reads SNHLY; CDR2 reads FYNNEI. This CDR3 region has 14 residues. V dropped 2 bases and J dropped 4 bases, with 11 bases sitting between them. This CDR3 is CASSESATVYGYTF. In DNA, the CDR3 is TGTGCCAGCAGTGAAAGCGCGACAGTCTATGGCTACACCTTC.

This chain links TRBV5-6 with TRBJ2-5; possibly TRBD1 for D (6 bases). The V gene's germline CDR1 is SGHDT and CDR2 YYEEEE. The V end lost 3 bases, the J end lost 5 bases, and 17 bases lay between the germline ends. This CDR3 is built from 15 residues. The CDR3, as DNA: TGTGCCAGCAGCTCACTGACAGGATTACTGGAGACCCAGTACTTC. Translating it yields CASSSLTGLLETQYF.

The chain is built from TRBV10-3 and TRBJ2-4; D is undetermined. CDR3 length equals 9 residues. CDR1 is ENHRY and CDR2 is SYGVKD in the germline V gene. Trimming pared 6 bases from V and 16 bases from J, leaving 10 bases between. The CDR3 here is CAISPTPYF. The CDR3 bases are TGTGCCATCAGCCCGACTCCATACTTC.

The chain couples TRBV29-1 to TRBJ2-1; 7 nucleotides match TRBD1. This CDR3 is built from 12 residues. V trimming: 6 bases; J trimming: 7 bases; junction bases outside the gene matches: 6. CDR1 and CDR2 (germline): SQVTM, ANQGSEA. CDR3 DNA sequence: TGCAGCGTGACCCTACAGGGGAATGAGCAGTTCTTC. Amino acid sequence: CSVTLQGNEQFF.

This chain connects TRBV28 to TRBJ2-7, with TRBD1 matching 9 bases. The ends lost 6 bases at V and 5 bases at J; junction bases unmatched: 8. Germline V gives CDR1 MDHEN, CDR2 SYDVKM. The CDR3 length is 14 residues. The CDR3 here is CASSQDRGLNEQYF. The CDR3, as DNA: TGTGCCAGCAGCCAAGACAGGGGGTTAAACGAGCAGTACTTC.

The chain uses TRBV6-1 and TRBJ1-1, with D hard to call. The germline V gene encodes CDR1 MNHNS and CDR2 SASEGT. Trimming took 4 bases from V and 5 from J, leaving 8 bases between them. CDR3 length equals 12 residues. Here the CDR3 reads CASSVSGTEAFF. The CDR3 region has the DNA TGTGCCAGCAGTGTCAGCGGGACTGAAGCTTTCTTT.

This clone showed up just once. The rearrangement uses TRBV15 and TRBJ2-5, with 10 bases lining up with TRBD2. The CDR3 extends over 14 amino acids. The junction had 2 bases not matched to a gene; V was cut back by 2 bases and J by 5 bases. Per germline, CDR1 LNHNV and CDR2 YYDKDF (reference sequence). Here the CDR3 DNA reads TGTGCCACCAGCAGACCAGCGGGAGGGGAGACCCAGTACTTC. Translation gives CATSRPAGGETQYF.